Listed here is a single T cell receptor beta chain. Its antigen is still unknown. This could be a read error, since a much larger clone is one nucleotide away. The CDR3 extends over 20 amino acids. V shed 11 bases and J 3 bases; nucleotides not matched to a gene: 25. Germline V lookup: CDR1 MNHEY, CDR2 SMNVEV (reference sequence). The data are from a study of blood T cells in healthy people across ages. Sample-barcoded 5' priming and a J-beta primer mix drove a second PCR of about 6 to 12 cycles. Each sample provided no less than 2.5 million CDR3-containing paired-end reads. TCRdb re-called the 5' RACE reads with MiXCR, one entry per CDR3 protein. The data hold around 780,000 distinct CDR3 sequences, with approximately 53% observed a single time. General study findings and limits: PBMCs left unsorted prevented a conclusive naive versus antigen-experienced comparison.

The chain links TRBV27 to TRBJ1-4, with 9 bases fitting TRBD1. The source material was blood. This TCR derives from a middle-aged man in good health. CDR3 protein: CACKKGMGTGTLFANEKLFF. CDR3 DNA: TGTGCCTGCAAAAAGGGTATGGGGACAGGGACGTTATTCGCTAATGAAAAACTGTTTTTT.